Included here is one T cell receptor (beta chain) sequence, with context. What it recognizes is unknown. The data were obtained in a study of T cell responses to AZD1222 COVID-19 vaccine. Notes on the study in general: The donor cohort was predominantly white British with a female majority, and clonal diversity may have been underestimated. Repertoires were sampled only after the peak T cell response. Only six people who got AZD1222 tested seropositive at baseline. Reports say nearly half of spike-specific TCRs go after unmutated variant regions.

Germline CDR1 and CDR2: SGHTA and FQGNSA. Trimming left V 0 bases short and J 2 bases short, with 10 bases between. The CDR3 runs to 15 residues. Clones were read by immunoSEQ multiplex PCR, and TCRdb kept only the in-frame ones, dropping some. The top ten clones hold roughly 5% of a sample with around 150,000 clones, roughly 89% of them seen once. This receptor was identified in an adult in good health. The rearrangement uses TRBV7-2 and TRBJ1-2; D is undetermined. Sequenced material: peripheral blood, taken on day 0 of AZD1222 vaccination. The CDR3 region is CASSLALGGNYGYTF. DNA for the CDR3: TGTGCCAGCAGCTTAGCCTTGGGCGGGAACTATGGCTACACCTTC.